Following are 8 T cell receptor beta chains from one sample sequenced in a study of blood T cell repertoires in COVID-19. Libraries were prepared by immunoSEQ multiplex PCR; TCRdb keeps only in-frame clonotypes and omits some of them. The sample carries some 210,000 clones, 89% recorded once. Sample: peripheral blood. The receptors shown here come from a middle-aged woman with acute or convalescent COVID-19.

The rearrangement uses TRBV11-1 and TRBJ2-5, with 10 bases that match TRBD1. This CDR3 has 14 amino acids. Looked up from germline, CDR1 is SGHAT and CDR2 is FQDESV (reference sequence). V lost 5 bases to trimming and J lost 4 bases; unmatched junction nucleotides: 4. This CDR3 is CASSLTGGGETQYF. The CDR3 DNA sequence: TGTGCCAGCAGCCTGACAGGGGGCGGAGAGACCCAGTACTTC. The whole variable domain, remainder taken from reference TRBV11-1 and TRBJ2-5, is EAEVAQSPRYKITEKSQAVAFWCDPISGHATLYWYRQILGQGPELLVQFQDESVVDDSQLPKDRFSAERLKGVDSTLKIQPAELGDSAMYLCASSLTGGGETQYFGPGTRLLVL.

The J gene is TRBJ1-2, the V gene TRBV12-3 or TRBV12-4; a weak D match, TRBD1 (5 bases). CDR3 length equals 12 residues. V was shortened by 8 bases and J by 7 bases, with 14 bases between the two germline ends. The CDR3 bases are TGTGCCAGCGGCCAGGGCCCGTTTGGCTACACCTTC. Its protein product is CASGQGPFGYTF.

This CDR3 is CASSLSLGAYYGYTF. CDR3 nucleotides: TGTGCCAGCAGTTTATCGTTGGGGGCCTACTATGGCTACACCTTC. V gene TRBV27 combines with J gene TRBJ1-2; possibly TRBD1 for D (6 bases). This CDR3 spans 15 amino acids. V gave up 0 bases and J gave up 3 bases, with 11 bases separating them. Germline values: CDR1 MNHEY, CDR2 SMNVEV (reference sequence).

The CDR3 bases are TGTGCCAGCAGTTTGGCTGCCAGCTCCTACGAGCAGTACGTC. It codes for CASSLAASSYEQYV. The chain links TRBV28 to TRBJ2-7; the D is unclear. This CDR3 region has 14 residues. V was pared by 3 bases and J by 0 bases, with 9 bases between. The germline V gene encodes CDR1 MDHEN and CDR2 SYDVKM.

This clone was seen more than once but under ten times. V is TRBV2 and J is TRBJ1-2, with a weak D call TRBD1 (5 bases). The germline V and J ends were trimmed by 8 bases and 2 bases, with 12 bases remaining between them. There are 13 residues in the CDR3. The V gene's germline CDR1 is SNHLY and CDR2 FYNNEI. CDR3 sequence (DNA): TGTGCCAGCTGGGGCACAAGAAACTATGGCTACACCTTC. This sequence encodes CASWGTRNYGYTF. Full variable domain (outside the CDR3, taken from reference TRBV2 and TRBJ1-2): EPEVTQTPSHQVTQMGQEVILRCVPISNHLYFYWYRQILGQKVEFLVSFYNNEISEKSEIFDDQFSVERPDGSNFTLKIRSTKLEDSAMYFCASWGTRNYGYTFGSGTRLTVV.

The gene calls are TRBV27 and TRBJ2-3, with D maybe TRBD1 (5 bases). V was pared by 1 base and J by 5 bases, with 10 bases between. CDR3 length: 14 amino acids. Germline CDR1 MNHEY, CDR2 SMNVEV (reference sequence). CDR3 amino acids: CASSLLGVKDTQYF. The DNA for the CDR3 is TGTGCCAGCAGTTTATTAGGGGTTAAAGATACGCAGTATTTT.

The genes are TRBV18 and TRBJ1-5, with D maybe TRBD1 (5 bases). The CDR3 sequence is 15 residues long. Trimming pared 2 bases from V and 5 bases from J, leaving 13 bases between. The germline CDR1 and CDR2 sequences are KGHSH and LQKENI. The CDR3 DNA reads as TGTGCCAGCTCACCAAGGGCAGGGAATGATCAGCCCCAGCATTTT. Amino acids: CASSPRAGNDQPQHF. Using reference TRBV18 and TRBJ1-5 for the parts outside the CDR3, the full variable domain is NAGVMQNPRHLVRRRGQEARLRCSPMKGHSHVYWYRQLPEEGLKFMVYLQKENIIDESGMPKERFSAEFPKEGPSILRIQQVVRGDSAAYFCASSPRAGNDQPQHFGDGTRLSIL.

V and J are TRBV13 and TRBJ1-1, with D unclear. The V end lost 5 bases, the J end lost 6 bases, and 13 bases lay between the germline ends. The germline V gene encodes CDR1 PRHDT and CDR2 FYEKMQ (reference sequence). The length of the CDR3 is 13 residues. DNA of the CDR3: TGTGCCAGCAGCCCGCACGCGGTGGCTGAAGCTTTCTTT. Its protein is CASSPHAVAEAFF.